The clone carrying this T cell receptor beta chain was seen more than once but under ten times. The antigen is not known. The data derive from a study of early T cells in non-severe SARS-CoV-2 infection. General study results and limits: There was a bias toward anti-spike CD8 responses in VDJdb matching, which missed private and CD4 specificities.

Germline V gene data show CDR1 as ENHRY and CDR2 as SYGVKD. With 4 bases clipped from V and 2 bases from J, the junction kept 5 bases outside the gene matches. The CDR3 is 16 amino acids. TCRdb ran MiXCR on the 5' RACE reads and lists one entry per CDR3 protein. The sample carries roughly 41,000 distinct CDR3 sequences, 5.8% recorded once. This TCR was recovered from an adult who was a healthcare worker with PCR-confirmed SARS-CoV-2 infection or an uninfected control (not recorded which). Sequencing was carried out using whole blood. V is TRBV10-3 and J is TRBJ2-3; 11 bases agree with TRBD2. The CDR3 nucleotides read TGTGCCATCAGTGGGAAACTAGCGGGGGACACAGATACGCAGTATTTT. Encoded protein: CAISGKLAGDTDTQYF.